This note documents a single TCR beta chain sequence. Its specificity is not known. Distinct nucleotide sequences in the sample also encode this CDR3. Per the germline V gene, CDR1 is LGHNA and CDR2 is YSLEER. This CDR3 contains 13 residues. V gave up 1 base and J gave up 2 bases, with 5 bases separating them. None of the donors, who were healthy HIV-negative adults, had recently had acute infections or vaccinations. The data were obtained in a study of shared clonotypes between healthy human individuals. Study-level background: The cohort comprised a couple of women and a few men. Their ages spanned 18 to 49 years.

Findings and caveats of the study: Few donors restricted represented genetic and exposure-history diversity.

TCRdb's table, derived via immunoSEQ multiplex PCR, lists solely in-frame clones and lacks some. The sample lists 2 million to 2.5 million clones; 85% to 95% were seen once. Sequences were obtained from naive CD4+ T cells from PBMCs. Subset noted: CD45RA+ positively selected. This receptor was identified in a young man in good health. Some clones in this sample may be carry-over from other donors' samples. The chain uses TRBV4-3 and TRBJ1-1; no clear D. CDR3 loop: CASSQARNTEAFF. DNA for the CDR3: TGCGCCAGCAGCCAAGCCAGAAACACTGAAGCTTTCTTT.